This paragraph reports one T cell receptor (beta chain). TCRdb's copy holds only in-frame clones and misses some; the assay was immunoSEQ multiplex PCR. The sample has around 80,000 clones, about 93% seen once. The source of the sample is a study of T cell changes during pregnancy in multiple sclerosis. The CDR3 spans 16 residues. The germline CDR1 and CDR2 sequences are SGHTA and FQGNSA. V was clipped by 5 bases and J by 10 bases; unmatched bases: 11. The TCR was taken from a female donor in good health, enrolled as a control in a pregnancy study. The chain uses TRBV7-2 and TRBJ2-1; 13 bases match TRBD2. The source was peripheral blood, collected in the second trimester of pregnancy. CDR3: CASSLDGGLAGREQFF. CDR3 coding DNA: TGTGCCAGCAGCCTCGACGGGGGACTAGCGGGACGGGAGCAGTTCTTC.